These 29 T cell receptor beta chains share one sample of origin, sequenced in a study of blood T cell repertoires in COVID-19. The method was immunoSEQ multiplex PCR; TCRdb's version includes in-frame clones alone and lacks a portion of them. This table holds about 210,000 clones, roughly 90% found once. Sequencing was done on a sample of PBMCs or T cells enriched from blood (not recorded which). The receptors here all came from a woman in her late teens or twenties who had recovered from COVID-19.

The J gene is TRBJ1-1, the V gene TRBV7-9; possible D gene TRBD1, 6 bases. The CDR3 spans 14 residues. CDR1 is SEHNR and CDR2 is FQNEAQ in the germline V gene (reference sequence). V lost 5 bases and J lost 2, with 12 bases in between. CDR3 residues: CASSPPRGNTEAFF. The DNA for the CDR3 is TGTGCCAGCAGCCCCCCCAGGGGAAACACTGAAGCTTTCTTT.

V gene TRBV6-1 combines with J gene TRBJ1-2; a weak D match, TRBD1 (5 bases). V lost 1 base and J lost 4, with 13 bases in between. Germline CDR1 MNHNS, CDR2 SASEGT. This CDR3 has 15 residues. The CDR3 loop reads CASSEDNRRLYGYTF. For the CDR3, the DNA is TGTGCCAGCAGTGAAGATAACAGGAGACTCTATGGCTACACCTTC.

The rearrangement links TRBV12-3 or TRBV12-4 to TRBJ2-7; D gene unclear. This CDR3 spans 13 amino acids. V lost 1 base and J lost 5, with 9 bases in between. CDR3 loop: CASSLDSMDEQYF. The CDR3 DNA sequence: TGTGCCAGCAGTTTAGACAGTATGGACGAGCAGTACTTC.

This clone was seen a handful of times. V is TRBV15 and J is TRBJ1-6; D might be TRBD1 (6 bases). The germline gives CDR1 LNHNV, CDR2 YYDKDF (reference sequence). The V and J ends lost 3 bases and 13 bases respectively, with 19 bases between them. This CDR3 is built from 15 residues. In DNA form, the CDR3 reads TGTGCCACCAGCAGCACACAGGGCCTTGTAAAGCCCCTCCACTTT. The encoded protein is CATSSTQGLVKPLHF.

This CDR3 is CASSPRTENIQYF. In DNA form, the CDR3 reads TGTGCCAGCAGTCCCAGGACAGAAAACATTCAGTACTTC. This chain joins TRBV3-1 (or the pseudogene TRBV3-2) and TRBJ2-4; D is perhaps TRBD1 (6 bases). The germline V gene has CDR1 LGHDT and CDR2 YNNKEL (reference sequence). The V end lost 6 bases, the J end lost 5 bases, and 11 bases lay between the germline ends. The CDR3 extends over 13 amino acids.

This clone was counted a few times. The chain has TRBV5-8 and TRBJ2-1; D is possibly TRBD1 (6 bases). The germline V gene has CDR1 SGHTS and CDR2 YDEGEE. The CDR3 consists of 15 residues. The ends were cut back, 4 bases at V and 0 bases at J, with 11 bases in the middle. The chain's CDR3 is CASSRTAYSYNEQFF. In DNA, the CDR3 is TGTGCCAGCAGCAGGACAGCATACTCCTACAATGAGCAGTTCTTC.

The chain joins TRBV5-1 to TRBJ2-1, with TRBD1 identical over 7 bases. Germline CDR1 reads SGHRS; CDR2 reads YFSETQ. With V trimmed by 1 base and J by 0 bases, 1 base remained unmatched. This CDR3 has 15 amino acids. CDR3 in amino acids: CASSLRDSSYNEQFF. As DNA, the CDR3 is TGCGCCAGCAGCTTGCGGGACAGCTCCTACAATGAGCAGTTCTTC.

The CDR3 protein is CASSPRQGAGYGYTF. The CDR3 DNA reads as TGTGCCAGCAGCCCAAGACAGGGGGCTGGCTATGGCTACACCTTC. The chain combines TRBV7-9 with TRBJ1-2; TRBD1 agrees at 10 bases. The CDR3 sequence is 15 residues long. With V trimmed by 5 bases and J by 4 bases, 7 bases remained unmatched. CDR1 and CDR2 (germline): SEHNR, FQNEAQ (reference sequence).

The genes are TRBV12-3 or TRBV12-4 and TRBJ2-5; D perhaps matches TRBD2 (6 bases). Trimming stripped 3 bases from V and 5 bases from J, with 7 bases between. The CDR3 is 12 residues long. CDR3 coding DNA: TGTGCCAGCAGTTTCGCGGGGGAGACCCAGTACTTC. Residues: CASSFAGETQYF.

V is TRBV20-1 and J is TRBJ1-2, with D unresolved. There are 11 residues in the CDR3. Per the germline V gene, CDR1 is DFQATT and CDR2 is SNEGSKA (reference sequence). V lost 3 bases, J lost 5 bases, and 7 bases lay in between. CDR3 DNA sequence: TGCAGTGCTAGTCAAACTTATGGCTACACCTTC. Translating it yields CSASQTYGYTF.

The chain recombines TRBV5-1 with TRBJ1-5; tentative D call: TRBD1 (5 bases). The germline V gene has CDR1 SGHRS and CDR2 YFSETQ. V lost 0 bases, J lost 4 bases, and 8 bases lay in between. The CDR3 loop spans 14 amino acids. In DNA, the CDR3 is TGCGCCAGCAGCTTGGGCAGGGATAATCAGCCCCAGCATTTT. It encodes CASSLGRDNQPQHF.

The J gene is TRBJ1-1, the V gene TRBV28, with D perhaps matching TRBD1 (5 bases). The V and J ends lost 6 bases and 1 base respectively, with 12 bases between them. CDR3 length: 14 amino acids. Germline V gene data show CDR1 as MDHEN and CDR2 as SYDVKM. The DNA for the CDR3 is TGTGCCAGCAGCAGTACGGGGGGGAACACTGAAGCTTTCTTT. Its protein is CASSSTGGNTEAFF.

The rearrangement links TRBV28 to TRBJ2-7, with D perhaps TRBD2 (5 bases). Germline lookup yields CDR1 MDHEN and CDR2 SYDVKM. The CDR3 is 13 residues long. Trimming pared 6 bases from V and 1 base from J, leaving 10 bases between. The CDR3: CASRPGSSYEQYF. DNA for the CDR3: TGTGCCAGCAGACCGGGGAGTTCCTACGAGCAGTACTTC.

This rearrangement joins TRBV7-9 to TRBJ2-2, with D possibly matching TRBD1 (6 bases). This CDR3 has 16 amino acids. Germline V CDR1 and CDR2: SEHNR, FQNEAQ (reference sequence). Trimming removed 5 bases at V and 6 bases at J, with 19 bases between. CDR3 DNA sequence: TGTGCCAGCAGCCCGAACCGGGACAAAGAAGCCGGGGAGCTGTTTTTT. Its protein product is CASSPNRDKEAGELFF.

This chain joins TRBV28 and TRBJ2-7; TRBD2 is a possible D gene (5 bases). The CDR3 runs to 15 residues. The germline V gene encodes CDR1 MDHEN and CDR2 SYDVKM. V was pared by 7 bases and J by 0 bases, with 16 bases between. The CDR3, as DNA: TGTGCCAGCACCCCCCCGGACTTGAGCTCCTACGAGCAGTACTTC. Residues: CASTPPDLSSYEQYF.

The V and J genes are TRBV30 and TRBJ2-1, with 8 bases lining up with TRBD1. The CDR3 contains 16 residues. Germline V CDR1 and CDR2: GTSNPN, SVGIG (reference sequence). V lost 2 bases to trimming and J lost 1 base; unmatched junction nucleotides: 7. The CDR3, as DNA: TGTGCCTGGAGTCTGCGGCAGGGGGCTTCCTACAATGAGCAGTTCTTC. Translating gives CAWSLRQGASYNEQFF.

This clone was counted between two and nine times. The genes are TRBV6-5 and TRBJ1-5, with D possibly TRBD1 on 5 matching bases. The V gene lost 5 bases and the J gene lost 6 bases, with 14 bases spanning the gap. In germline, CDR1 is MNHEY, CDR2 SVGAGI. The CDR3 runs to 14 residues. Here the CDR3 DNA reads TGTGCCAGCAGTCACGACAGCCATCGTCAGCCCCAGCATTTT. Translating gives CASSHDSHRQPQHF.

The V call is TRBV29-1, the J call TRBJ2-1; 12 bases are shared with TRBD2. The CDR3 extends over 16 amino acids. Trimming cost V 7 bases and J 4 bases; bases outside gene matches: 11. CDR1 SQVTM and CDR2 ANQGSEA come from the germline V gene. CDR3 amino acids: CSGLAGVVARYNEQFF. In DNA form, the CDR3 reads TGCAGCGGACTAGCGGGGGTGGTCGCGAGGTACAATGAGCAGTTCTTC.

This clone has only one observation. The CDR3, as DNA: TGTGCCAGCAGCTCGACTTATGCGGGCACCATATATTTT. Translated, it gives CASSSTYAGTIYF. The chain recombines TRBV11-2 with TRBJ1-3; D is ambiguous. The germline gives CDR1 SGHAT, CDR2 FQNNGV. V was shortened by 4 bases and J by 9 bases, with 13 bases between the two germline ends. This CDR3 contains 13 residues.

The CDR3 reads CASSLAGQGTETQYF. Here the CDR3 DNA reads TGCGCCAGCAGCTTGGCGGGACAGGGGACAGAGACCCAGTACTTC. The V call is TRBV5-1, the J call TRBJ2-5; 10 nucleotides align to TRBD1. Unmatched junction bases numbered 3, after V lost 0 bases and J lost 4 bases. Germline CDR1 reads SGHRS; CDR2 reads YFSETQ. This CDR3 has 15 amino acids.

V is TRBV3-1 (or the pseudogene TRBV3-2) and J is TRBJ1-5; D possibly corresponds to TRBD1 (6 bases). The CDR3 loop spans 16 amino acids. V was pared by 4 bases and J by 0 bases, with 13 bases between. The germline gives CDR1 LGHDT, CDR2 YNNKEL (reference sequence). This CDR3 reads CASSPPTGHSNQPQHF. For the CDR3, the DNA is TGTGCCAGCAGCCCGCCGACAGGACATAGCAATCAGCCCCAGCATTTT.

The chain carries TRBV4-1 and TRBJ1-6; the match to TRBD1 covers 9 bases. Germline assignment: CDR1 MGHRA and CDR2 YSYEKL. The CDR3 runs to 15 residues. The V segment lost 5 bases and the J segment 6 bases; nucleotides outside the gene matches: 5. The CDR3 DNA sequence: TGCGCCAGCAGCGGACAGGGGCTCGGTAATTCACCCCTCCACTTT. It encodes CASSGQGLGNSPLHF.

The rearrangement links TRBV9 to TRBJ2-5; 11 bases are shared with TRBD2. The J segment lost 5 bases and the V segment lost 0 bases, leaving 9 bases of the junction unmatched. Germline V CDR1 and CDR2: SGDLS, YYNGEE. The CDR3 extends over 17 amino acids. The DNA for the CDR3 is TGTGCCAGCAGCGTAGATAGCGGGGGGGCGTATAGGGAGACCCAGTACTTC. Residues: CASSVDSGGAYRETQYF.

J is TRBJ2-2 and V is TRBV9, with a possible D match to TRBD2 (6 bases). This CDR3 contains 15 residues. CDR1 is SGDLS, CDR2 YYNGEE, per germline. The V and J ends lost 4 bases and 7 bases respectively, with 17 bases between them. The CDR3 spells CASSSQKRTIGELFF. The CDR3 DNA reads TGTGCCAGCAGCTCTCAAAAACGGACTATCGGGGAGCTGTTTTTT. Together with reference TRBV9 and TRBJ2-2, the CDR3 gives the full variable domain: DSGVTQTPKHLITATGQRVTLRCSPRSGDLSVYWYQQSLDQGLQFLIQYYNGEERAKGNILERFSAQQFPDLHSELNLSSLELGDSALYFCASSSQKRTIGELFFGEGSRLTVL.

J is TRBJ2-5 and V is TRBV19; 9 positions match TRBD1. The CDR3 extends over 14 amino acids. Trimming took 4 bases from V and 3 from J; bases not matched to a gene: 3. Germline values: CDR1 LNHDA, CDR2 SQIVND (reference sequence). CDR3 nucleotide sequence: TGTGCCAGTAGTACTCGGGACAGGGAAGAGACCCAGTACTTC. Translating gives CASSTRDREETQYF.

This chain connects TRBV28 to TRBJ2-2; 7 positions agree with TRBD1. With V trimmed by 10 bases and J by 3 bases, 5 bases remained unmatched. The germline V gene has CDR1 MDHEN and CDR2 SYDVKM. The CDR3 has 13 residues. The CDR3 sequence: CATFQGDTGELFF. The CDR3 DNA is TGTGCCACGTTTCAGGGGGACACCGGGGAGCTGTTTTTT. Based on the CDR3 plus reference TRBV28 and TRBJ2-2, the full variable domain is DVKVTQSSRYLVKRTGEKVFLECVQDMDHENMFWYRQDPGLGLRLIYFSYDVKMKEKGDIPEGYSVSREKKERFSLILESASTNQTSMYLCATFQGDTGELFFGEGSRLTVL.

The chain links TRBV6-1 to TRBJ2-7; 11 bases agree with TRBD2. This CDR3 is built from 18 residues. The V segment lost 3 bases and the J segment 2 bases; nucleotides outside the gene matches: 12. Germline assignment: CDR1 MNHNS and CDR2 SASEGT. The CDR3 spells CASSDRLAGGRKTYEQYF. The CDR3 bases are TGTGCCAGCAGTGATCGTCTAGCGGGGGGCCGAAAGACCTACGAGCAGTACTTC.

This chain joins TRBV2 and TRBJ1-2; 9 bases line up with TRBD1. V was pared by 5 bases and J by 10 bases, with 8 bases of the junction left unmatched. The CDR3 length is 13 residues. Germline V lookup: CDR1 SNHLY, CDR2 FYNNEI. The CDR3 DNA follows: TGTGCCAGCAGTCCCGGGACAGGGACTGACTACACCTTC. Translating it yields CASSPGTGTDYTF.

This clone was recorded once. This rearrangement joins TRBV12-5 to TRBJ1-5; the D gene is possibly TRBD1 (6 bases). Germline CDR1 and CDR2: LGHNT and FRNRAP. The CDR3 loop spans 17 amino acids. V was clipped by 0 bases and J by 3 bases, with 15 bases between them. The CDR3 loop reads CASGLVLGRDNNQPQHF. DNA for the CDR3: TGTGCTAGTGGTTTGGTACTAGGTCGGGACAACAATCAGCCCCAGCATTTT.